The TCR beta chain under discussion was sequenced for a study of T cells in Graves' hyperthyroidism and ophthalmopathy. Study-wide findings and caveats: Blood also held most thyroid clonotypes expanded beyond 0.001.

Authors of the study amplified TCR beta CDR3 regions from RNA transcripts. The HTBI primer set was used in a first-round RT-PCR of the TCR CDR3. TCRdb re-derived calls from the multiplex PCR reads in MiXCR, one entry per CDR3 protein. The data hold roughly 740,000 distinct CDR3 sequences, with about 15% observed a single time. Germline CDR1 and CDR2: MNHEY and SVGAGI. This CDR3 comprises 14 residues. With V trimmed by 4 bases and J by 4 bases, 4 bases remained unmatched. Regarding this clonotype: Its antigen is undetermined.

Across 18 months, stable Graves' hyperthyroidism was marked by no progression to ophthalmopathy. Lactation, pregnancy, other autoimmune disease or uncontrolled infection led to exclusion of patients. Diagnoses were established using clinical symptoms, serum thyroxine and TRAb, thyroid ultrasound and orbital computed tomography. The chain is built from TRBV6-5 and TRBJ2-7; 10 positions match TRBD2. This TCR was recovered from a man younger than 30 with Graves' hyperthyroidism. Sequencing was done on a sample of blood. The CDR3 here is CASSSSSGSYEQYF. The CDR3 nucleotides read TGTGCCAGCAGTTCGTCTAGCGGGAGTTACGAGCAGTACTTC.